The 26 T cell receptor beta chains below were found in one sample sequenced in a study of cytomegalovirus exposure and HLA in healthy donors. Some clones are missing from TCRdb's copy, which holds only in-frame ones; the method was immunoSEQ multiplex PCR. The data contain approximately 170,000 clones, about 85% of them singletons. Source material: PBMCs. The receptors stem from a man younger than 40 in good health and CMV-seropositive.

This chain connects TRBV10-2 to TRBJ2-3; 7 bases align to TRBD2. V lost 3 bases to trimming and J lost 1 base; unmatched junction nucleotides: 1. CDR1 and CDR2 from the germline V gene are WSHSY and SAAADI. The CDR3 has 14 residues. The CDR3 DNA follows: TGCGCCAGCAGTGATCTAGCGGGCACAGATACGCAGTATTTT. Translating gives CASSDLAGTDTQYF.

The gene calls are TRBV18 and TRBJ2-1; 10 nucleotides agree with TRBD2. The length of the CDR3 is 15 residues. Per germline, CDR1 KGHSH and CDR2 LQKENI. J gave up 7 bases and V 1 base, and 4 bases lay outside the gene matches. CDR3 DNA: TGTGCCAGCTCACCACGGGTTAGCGGGGGGAATGAGCAGTTCTTC. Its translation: CASSPRVSGGNEQFF.

The CDR3 region is CASGLDGQGGYF. Written as DNA, the CDR3 is TGTGCTAGTGGTTTGGACGGACAGGGAGGGTACTTC. J is TRBJ2-7 and V is TRBV12-5; 8 bases map to TRBD1. The V segment lost 1 base and the J segment 12 bases; nucleotides outside the gene matches: 5. This CDR3 has 12 residues. Germline CDR1 and CDR2: LGHNT and FRNRAP. The entire variable domain, with the rest obtained from reference TRBV12-5 and TRBJ2-7, is as follows: DARVTQTPRHKVTEMGQEVTMRCQPILGHNTVFWYRQTMMQGLELLAYFRNRAPLDDSGMPKDRFSAEMPDATLATLKIQPSEPRDSAVYFCASGLDGQGGYFGPGTRLTVT.

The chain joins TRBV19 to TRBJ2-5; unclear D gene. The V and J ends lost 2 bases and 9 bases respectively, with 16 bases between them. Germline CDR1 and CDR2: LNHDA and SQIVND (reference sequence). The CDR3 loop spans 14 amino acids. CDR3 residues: CASSISSSLGAQYF. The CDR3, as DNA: TGTGCCAGTAGTATATCCAGCAGCCTGGGCGCCCAGTACTTC.

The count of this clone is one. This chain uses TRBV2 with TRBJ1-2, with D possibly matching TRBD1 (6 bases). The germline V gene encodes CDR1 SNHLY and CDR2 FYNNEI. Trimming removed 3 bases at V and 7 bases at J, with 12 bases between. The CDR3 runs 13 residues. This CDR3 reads CASSDSRGAGYTF. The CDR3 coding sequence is TGTGCCAGCAGTGACTCTCGGGGGGCTGGCTACACCTTC.

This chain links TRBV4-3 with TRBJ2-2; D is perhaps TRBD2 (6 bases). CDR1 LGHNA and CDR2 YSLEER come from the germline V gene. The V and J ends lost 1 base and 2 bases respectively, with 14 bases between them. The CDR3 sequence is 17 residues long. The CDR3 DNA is TGCGCCAGCAGCCAAGGCTCTAGCGCCCTTAACACCGGGGAGCTGTTTTTT. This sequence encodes CASSQGSSALNTGELFF.

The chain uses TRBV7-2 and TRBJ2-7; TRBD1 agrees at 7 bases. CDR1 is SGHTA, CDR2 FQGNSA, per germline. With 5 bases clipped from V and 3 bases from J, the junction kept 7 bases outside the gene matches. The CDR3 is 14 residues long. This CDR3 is CASSPDRTYYEQYF. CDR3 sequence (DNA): TGTGCCAGCAGCCCGGACAGGACCTACTACGAGCAGTACTTC.

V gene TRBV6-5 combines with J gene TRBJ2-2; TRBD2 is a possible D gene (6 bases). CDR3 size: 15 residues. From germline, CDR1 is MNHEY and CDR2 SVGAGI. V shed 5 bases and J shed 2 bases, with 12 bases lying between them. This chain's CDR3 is CASSAAAGNTGELFF. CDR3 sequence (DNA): TGTGCCAGCAGTGCCGCGGCGGGAAACACCGGGGAGCTGTTTTTT.

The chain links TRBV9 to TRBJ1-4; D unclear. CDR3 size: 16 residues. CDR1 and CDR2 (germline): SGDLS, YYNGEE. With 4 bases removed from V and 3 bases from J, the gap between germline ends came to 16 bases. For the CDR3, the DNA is TGTGCCAGCAGCTCCCCCTCCGCGAAGTCTAATGAAAAACTGTTTTTT. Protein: CASSSPSAKSNEKLFF.

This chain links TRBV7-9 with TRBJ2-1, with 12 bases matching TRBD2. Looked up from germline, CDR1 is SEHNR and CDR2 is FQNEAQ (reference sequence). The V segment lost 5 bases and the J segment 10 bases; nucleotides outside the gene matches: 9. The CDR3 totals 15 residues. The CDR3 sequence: CASSLSSGGAGEQFF. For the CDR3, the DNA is TGTGCCAGCAGCCTTTCTAGCGGGGGGGCGGGGGAGCAGTTCTTC.

Here the CDR3 reads CASSLRFGEQETQYF. DNA for the CDR3: TGTGCCAGCAGCTTACGTTTCGGGGAGCAAGAGACCCAGTACTTC. The rearrangement joins TRBV7-9 to TRBJ2-5; TRBD2 is a possible D gene (5 bases). Germline V gene data show CDR1 as SEHNR and CDR2 as FQNEAQ (reference sequence). Trimming cost V 2 bases and J 2 bases, with 12 bases left between them. This CDR3 has 15 amino acids.

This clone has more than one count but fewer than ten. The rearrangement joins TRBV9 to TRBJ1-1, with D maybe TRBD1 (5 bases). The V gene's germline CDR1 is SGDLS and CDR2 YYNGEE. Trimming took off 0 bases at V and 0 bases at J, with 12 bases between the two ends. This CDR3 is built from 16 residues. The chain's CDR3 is CASSVGYRLMNTEAFF. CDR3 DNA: TGTGCCAGCAGCGTAGGTTACAGGCTAATGAACACTGAAGCTTTCTTT.

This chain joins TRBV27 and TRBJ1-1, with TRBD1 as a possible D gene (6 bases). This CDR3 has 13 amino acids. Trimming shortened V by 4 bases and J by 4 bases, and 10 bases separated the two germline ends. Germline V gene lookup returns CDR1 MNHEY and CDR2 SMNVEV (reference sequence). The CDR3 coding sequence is TGTGCCAGCAGTTCTACAGGGCCCACTGAAGCTTTCTTT. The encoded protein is CASSSTGPTEAFF.

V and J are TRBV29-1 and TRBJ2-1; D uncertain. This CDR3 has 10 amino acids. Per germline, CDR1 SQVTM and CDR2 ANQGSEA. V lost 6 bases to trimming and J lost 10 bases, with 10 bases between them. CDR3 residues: CSVQVLEQFF. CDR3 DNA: TGCAGCGTCCAGGTATTGGAGCAGTTCTTC.

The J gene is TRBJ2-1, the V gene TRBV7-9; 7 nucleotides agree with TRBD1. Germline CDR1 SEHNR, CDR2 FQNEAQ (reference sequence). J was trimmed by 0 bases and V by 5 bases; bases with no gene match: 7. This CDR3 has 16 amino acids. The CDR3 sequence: CASSEQGGGSYNEQFF. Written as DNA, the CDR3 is TGTGCCAGCAGCGAGCAAGGGGGCGGCTCCTACAATGAGCAGTTCTTC.

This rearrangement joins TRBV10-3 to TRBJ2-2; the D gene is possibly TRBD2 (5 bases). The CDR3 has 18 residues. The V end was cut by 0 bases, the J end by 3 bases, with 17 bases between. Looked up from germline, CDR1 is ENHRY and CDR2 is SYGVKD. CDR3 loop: CAISESTRGSYYTGELFF. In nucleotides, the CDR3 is TGTGCCATCAGTGAGTCGACTCGGGGTAGTTATTACACCGGGGAGCTGTTTTTT.

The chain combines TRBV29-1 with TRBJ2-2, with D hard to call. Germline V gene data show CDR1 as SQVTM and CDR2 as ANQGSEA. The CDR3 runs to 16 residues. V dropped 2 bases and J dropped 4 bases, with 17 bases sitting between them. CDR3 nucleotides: TGCAGCGTTGAATTCGGCGCTGACATCGCCACCGGGGAGCTGTTTTTT. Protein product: CSVEFGADIATGELFF.

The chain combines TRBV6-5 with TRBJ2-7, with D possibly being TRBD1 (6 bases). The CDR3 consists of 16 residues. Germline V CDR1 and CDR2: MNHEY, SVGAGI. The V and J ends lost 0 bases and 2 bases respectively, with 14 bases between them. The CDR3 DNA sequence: TGTGCCAGCAGTTACTCGGTTGGACAGACCACCTACGAGCAGTACTTC. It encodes CASSYSVGQTTYEQYF.

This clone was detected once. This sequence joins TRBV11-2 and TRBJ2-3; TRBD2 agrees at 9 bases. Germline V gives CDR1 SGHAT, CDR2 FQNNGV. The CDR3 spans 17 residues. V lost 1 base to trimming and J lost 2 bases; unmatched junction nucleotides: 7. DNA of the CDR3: TGTGCCAGCAGCTTAGTCCAAGCGGGGGGTTTCACAGATACGCAGTATTTT. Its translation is CASSLVQAGGFTDTQYF.

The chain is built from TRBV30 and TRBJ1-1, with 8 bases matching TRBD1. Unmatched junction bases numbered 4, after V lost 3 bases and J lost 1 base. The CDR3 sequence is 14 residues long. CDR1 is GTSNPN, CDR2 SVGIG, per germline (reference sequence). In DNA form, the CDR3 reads TGTGCCTGGAGCACAGGGGGGGGGAACACTGAAGCTTTCTTT. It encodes CAWSTGGGNTEAFF.

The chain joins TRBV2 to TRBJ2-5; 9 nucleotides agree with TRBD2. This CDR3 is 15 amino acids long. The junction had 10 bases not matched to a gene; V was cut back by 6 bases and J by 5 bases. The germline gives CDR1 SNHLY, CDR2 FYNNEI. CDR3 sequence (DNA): TGTGCCAGCAGGGTCTTGTCAAGCGGGGGGGAGACCCAGTACTTC. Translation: CASRVLSSGGETQYF.

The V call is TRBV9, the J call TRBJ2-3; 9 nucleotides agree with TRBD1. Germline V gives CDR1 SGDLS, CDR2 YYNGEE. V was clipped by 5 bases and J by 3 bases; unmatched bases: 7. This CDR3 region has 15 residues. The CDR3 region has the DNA TGTGCCAGCAGTCTACAGGGGGCTTATACAGATACGCAGTATTTT. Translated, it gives CASSLQGAYTDTQYF.

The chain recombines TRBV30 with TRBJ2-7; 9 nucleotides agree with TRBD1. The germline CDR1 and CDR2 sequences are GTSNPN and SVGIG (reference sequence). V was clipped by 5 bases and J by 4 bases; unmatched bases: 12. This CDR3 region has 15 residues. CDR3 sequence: CAWSPGQGIIYEQYF. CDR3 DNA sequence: TGTGCCTGGTCCCCGGGACAGGGCATAATATACGAGCAGTACTTC.

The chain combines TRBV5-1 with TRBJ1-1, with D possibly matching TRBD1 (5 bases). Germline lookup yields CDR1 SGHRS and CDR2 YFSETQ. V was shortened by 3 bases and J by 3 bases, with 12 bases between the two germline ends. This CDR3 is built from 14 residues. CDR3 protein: CASSYTGGDTEAFF. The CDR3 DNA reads TGCGCCAGCAGCTACACCGGGGGGGACACTGAAGCTTTCTTT. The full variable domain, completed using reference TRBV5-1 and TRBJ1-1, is KAGVTQTPRYLIKTRGQQVTLSCSPISGHRSVSWYQQTPGQGLQFLFEYFSETQRNKGNFPGRFSGRQFSNSRSEMNVSTLELGDSALYLCASSYTGGDTEAFFGQGTRLTVV.

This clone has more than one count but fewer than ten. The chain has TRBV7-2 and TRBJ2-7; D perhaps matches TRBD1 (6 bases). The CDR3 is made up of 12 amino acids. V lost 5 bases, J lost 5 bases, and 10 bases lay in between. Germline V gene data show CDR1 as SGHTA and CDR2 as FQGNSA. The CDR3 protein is CASSPQGHEQYF. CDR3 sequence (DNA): TGTGCCAGCAGCCCCCAGGGGCACGAGCAGTACTTC. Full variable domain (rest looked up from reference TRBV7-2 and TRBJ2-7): GAGVSQSPSNKVTEKGKDVELRCDPISGHTALYWYRQSLGQGLEFLIYFQGNSAPDKSGLPSDRFSAERTGGSVSTLTIQRTQQEDSAVYLCASSPQGHEQYFGPGTRLTVT.

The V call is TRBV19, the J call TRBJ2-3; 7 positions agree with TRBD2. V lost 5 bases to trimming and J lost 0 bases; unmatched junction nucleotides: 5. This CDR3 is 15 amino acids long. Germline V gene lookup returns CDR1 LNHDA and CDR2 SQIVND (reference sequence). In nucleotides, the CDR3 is TGTGCCAGTAGTCGAGGACTAGTGAGCACAGATACGCAGTATTTT. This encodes CASSRGLVSTDTQYF.